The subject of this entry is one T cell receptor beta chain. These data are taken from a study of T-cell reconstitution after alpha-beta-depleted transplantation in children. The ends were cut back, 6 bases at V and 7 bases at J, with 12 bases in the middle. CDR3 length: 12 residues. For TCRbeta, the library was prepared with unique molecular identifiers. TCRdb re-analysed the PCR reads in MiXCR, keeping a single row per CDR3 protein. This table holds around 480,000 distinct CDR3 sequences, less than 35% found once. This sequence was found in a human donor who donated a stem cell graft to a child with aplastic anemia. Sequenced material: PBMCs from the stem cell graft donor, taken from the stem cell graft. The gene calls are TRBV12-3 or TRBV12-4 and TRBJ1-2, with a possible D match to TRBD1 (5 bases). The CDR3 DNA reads TGTGCCAGCAGCCGGCGGGGCTCTGGCTACACCTTC. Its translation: CASSRRGSGYTF.